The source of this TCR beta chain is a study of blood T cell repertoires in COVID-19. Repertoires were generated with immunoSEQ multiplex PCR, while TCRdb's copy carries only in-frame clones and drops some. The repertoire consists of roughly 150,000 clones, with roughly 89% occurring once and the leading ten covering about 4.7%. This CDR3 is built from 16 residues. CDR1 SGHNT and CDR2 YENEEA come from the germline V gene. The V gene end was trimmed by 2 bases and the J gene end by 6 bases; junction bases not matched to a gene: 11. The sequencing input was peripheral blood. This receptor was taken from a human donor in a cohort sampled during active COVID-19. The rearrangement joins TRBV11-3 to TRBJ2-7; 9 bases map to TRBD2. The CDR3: CASSLLLSGSSGEQYF. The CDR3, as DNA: TGTGCCAGCAGCTTACTCCTTAGCGGGAGTTCTGGCGAGCAGTACTTC.